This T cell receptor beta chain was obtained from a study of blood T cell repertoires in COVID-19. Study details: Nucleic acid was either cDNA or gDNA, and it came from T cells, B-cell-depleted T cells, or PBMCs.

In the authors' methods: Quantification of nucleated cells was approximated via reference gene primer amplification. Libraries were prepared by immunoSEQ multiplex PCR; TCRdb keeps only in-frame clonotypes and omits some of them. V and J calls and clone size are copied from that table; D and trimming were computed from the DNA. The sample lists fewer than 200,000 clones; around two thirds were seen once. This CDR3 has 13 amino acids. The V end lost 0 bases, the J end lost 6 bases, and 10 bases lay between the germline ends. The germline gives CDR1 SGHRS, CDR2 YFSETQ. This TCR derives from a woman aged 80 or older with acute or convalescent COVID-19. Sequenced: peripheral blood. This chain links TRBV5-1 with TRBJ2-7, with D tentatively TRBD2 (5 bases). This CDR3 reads CASSLEGAGEQYF. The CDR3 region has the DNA TGCGCCAGCAGCTTGGAGGGCGCGGGCGAGCAGTACTTC.